This T cell receptor beta chain is from a study of CD8+CD57+ T cells in acquired aplastic anemia. Overall study: Sorted CD4+ and CD8+ cells yielded DNA averaging around 3.2 ug. Reads per healthy sample averaged approximately 9.9 million (CD4+) and some 11 million (CD8+).

The CDR3 is made up of 14 amino acids. Deletions cut 0 bases from V and 0 bases from J, with 8 bases between. Germline values: CDR1 DFQATT, CDR2 SNEGSKA (reference sequence). Both TCR beta VDJ combination and CDR3 sequence profiling were carried out. Genomic DNA was the template for this profiling. MiXCR was run by TCRdb on the reads, yielding one entry per CDR3 protein. The profile shows 180,000 or so distinct CDR3 sequences, about 47% of them singletons. Source material: sorted CD4+, CD8+, or CD8+CD57+ T cells (not recorded which) from PBMCs. The receptor was derived from a human donor in good health. V and J are TRBV20-1 and TRBJ1-2, with D unresolved. The CDR3 sequence: CSARDGISNYGYTF. For the CDR3, the DNA is TGCAGTGCTAGAGATGGGATATCTAACTATGGCTACACCTTC.